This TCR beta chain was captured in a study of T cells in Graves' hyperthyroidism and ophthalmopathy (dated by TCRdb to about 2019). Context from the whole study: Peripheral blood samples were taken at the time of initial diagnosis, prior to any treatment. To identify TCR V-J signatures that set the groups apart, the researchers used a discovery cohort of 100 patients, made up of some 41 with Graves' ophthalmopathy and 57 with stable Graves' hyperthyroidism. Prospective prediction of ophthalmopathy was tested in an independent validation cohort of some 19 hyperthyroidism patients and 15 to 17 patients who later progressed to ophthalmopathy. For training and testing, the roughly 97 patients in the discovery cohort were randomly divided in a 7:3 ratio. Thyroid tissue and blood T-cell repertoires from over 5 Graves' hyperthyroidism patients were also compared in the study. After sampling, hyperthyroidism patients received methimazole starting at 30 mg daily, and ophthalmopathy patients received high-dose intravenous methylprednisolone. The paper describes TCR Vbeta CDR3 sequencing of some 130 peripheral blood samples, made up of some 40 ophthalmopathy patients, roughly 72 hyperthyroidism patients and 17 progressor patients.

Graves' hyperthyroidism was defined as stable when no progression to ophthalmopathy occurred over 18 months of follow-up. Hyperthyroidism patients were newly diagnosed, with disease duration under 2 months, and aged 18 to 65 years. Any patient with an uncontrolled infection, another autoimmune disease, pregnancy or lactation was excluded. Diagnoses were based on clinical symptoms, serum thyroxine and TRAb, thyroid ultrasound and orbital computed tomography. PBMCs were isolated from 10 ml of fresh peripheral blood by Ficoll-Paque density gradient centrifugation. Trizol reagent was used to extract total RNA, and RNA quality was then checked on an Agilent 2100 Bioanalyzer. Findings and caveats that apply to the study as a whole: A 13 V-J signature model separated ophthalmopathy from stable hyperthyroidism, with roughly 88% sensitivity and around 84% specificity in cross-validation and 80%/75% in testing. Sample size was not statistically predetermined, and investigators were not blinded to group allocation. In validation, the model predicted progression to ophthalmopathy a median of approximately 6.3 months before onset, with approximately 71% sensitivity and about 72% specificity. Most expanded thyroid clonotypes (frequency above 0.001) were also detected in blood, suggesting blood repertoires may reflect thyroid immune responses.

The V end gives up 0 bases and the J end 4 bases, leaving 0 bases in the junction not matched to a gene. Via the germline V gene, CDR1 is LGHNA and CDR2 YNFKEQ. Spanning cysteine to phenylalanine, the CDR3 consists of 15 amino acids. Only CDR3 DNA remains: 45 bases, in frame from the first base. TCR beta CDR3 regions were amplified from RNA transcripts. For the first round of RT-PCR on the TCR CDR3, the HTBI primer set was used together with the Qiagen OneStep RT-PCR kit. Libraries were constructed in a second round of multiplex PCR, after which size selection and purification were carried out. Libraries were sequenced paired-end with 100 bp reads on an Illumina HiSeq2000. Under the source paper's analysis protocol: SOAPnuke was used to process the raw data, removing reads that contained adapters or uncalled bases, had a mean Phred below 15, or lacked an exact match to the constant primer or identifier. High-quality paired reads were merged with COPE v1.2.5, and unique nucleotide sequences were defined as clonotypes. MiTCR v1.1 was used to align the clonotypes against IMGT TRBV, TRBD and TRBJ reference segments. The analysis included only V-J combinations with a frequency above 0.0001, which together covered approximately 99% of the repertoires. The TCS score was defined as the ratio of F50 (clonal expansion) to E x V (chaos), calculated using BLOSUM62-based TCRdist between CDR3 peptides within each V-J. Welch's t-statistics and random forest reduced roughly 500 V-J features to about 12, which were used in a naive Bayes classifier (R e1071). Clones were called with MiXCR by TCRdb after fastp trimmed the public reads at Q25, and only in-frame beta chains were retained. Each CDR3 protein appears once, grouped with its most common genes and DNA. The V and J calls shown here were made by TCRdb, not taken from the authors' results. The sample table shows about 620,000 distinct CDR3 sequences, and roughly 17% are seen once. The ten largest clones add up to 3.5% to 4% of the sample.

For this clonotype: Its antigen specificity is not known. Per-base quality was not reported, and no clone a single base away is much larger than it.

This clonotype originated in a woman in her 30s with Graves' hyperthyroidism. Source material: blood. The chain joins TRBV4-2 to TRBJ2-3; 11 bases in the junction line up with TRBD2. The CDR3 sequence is CASSQELAGADTQYF. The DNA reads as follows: TGTGCCAGCAGCCAAGAACTAGCGGGAGCAGATACGCAGTATTTT.